Sequencing of this TCR beta chain was carried out in a study of immune characterization of retroperitoneal liposarcoma. The CDR3 extends over 13 amino acids. CDR1 is MNHEY, CDR2 SMNVEV, per germline (reference sequence). A single record per CDR3 protein comes from TCRdb applying MiXCR to the PCR reads. The table lists fewer than 8,000 distinct CDR3 sequences, around 42% of them singletons, with more than 9% in the top ten. The sequence was collected from a male donor with retroperitoneal liposarcoma. Sequenced sample: tumor tissue. The chain joins TRBV27 to TRBJ2-5; possibly TRBD2 for D (6 bases). The J call may be incorrect, as the DNA end agrees better with TRBJ2-7. The CDR3 loop is CASSLAGTYEQYF. Here the CDR3 DNA reads TGTGCCAGCAGTTTGGCGGGAACCTACGAGCAGTACTTC.